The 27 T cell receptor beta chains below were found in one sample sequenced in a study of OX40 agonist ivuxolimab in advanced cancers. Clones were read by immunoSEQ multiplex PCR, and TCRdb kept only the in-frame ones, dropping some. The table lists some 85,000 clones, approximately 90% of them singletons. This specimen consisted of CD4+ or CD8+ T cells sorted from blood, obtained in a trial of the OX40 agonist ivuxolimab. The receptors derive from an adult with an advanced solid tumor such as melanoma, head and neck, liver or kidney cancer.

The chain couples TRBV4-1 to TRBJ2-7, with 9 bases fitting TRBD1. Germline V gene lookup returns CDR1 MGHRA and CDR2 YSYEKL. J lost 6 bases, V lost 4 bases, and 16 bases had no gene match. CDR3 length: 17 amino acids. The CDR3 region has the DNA TGCGCCAGCAGCCGTTCCGGGCCGGGGGACAGGGTGGCCGAGCAGTACTTC. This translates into CASSRSGPGDRVAEQYF.

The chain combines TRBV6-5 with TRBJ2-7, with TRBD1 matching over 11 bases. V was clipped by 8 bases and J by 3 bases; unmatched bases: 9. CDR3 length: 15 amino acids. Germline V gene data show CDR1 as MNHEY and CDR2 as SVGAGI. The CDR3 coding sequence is TGTGCCAGCCACCATGGACAGGGGGCGATCTACGAGCAGTACTTC. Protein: CASHHGQGAIYEQYF.

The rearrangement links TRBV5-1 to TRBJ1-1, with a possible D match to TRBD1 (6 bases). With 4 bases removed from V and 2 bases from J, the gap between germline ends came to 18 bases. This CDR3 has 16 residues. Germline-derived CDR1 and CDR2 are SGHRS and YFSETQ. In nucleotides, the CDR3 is TGCGCCAGCAGCCCCCAAGGTGGGGGGACAAACACTGAAGCTTTCTTT. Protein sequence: CASSPQGGGTNTEAFF.

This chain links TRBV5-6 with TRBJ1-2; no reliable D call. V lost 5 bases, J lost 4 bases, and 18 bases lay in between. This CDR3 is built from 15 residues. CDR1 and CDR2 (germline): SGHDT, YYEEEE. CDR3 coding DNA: TGTGCCAGCAGACATGACGGAAGTATAATCTATGGCTACACCTTC. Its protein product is CASRHDGSIIYGYTF.

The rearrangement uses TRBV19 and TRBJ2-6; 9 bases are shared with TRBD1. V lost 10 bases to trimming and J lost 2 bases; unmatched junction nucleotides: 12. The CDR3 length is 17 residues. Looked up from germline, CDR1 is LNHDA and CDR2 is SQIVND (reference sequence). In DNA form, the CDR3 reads TGTGCCATAAAGCCGGGACAGGGTTTTCCTGGGGCCAACGTCCTGACTTTC. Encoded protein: CAIKPGQGFPGANVLTF.

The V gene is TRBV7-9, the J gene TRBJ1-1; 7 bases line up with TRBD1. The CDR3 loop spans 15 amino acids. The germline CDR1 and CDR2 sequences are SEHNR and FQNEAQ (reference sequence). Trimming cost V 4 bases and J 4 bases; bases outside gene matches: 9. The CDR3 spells CASSSQTGRSTEAFF. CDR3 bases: TGTGCCAGCAGCTCTCAGACAGGGAGGAGCACTGAAGCTTTCTTT.

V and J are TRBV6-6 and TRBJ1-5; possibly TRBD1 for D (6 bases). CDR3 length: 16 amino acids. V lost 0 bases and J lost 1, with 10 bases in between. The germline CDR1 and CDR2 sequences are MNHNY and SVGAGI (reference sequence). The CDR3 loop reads CASSYSRQGSNQPQHF. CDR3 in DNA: TGTGCCAGCAGTTACTCGCGGCAGGGGAGCAATCAGCCCCAGCATTTT.

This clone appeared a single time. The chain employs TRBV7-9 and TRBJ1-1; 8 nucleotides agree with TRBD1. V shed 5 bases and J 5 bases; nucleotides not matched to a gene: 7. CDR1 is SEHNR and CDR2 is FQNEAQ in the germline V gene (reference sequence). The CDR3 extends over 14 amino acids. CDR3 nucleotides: TGTGCCAGCAGCCCACGGGACAGGATAACTGAAGCTTTCTTT. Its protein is CASSPRDRITEAFF.

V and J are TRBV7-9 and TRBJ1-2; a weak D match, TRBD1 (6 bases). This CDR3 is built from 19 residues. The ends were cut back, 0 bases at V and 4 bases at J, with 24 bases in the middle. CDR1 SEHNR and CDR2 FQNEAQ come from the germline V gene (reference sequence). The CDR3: CASSLAPGGGGASSYGYTF. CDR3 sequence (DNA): TGTGCCAGCAGCTTAGCCCCGGGGGGCGGGGGCGCGTCAAGCTATGGCTACACCTTC.

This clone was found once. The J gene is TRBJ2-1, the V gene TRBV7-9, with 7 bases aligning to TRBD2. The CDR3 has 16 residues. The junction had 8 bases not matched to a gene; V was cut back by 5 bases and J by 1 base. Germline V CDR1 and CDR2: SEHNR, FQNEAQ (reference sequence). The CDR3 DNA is TGTGCCAGCAGCCGGCCCAGCGGGGTTTCCTACAATGAGCAGTTCTTC. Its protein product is CASSRPSGVSYNEQFF.

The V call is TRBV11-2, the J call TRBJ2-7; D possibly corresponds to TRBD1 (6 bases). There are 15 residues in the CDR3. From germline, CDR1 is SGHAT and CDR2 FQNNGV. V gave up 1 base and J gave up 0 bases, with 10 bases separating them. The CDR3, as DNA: TGTGCCAGCAGCTTAGTTCAGGGGAACTCCTACGAGCAGTACTTC. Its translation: CASSLVQGNSYEQYF.

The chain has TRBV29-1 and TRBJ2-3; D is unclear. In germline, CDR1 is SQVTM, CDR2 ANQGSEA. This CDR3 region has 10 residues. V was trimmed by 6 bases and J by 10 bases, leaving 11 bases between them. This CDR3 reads CSVQWVAQYF. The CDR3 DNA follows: TGCAGCGTCCAATGGGTTGCGCAGTATTTT.

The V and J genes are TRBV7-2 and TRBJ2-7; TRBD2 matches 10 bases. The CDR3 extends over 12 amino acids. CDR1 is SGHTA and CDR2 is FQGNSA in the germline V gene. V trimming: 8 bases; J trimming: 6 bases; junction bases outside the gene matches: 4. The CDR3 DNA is TGTGCCAGCGTGAAGCGGGGGGGCGAGCAGTACTTC. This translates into CASVKRGGEQYF.

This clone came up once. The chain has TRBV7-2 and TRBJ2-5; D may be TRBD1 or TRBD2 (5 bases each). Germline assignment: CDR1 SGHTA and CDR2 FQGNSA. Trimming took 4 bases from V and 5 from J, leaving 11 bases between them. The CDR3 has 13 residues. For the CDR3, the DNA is TGTGCCAGCAGCTCTGGGACGAGGGAGACCCAGTACTTC. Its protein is CASSSGTRETQYF. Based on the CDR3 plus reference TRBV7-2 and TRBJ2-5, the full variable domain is GAGVSQSPSNKVTEKGKDVELRCDPISGHTALYWYRQSLGQGLEFLIYFQGNSAPDKSGLPSDRFSAERTGGSVSTLTIQRTQQEDSAVYLCASSSGTRETQYFGPGTRLLVL.

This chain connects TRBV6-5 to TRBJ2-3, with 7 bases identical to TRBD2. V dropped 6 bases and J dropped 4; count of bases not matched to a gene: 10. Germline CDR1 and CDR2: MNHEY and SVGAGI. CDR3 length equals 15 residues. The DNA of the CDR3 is TGTGCCAGCAGCCTCTCGGGGGGTGGAGCAGATACGCAGTATTTT. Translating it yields CASSLSGGGADTQYF.

The DNA for the CDR3 is TGTGCCAGCAGCCTGAGGACAGATACGCAGTATTTT. Translation: CASSLRTDTQYF. The chain joins TRBV5-4 to TRBJ2-3, with D unclear. Trimming took off 4 bases at V and 3 bases at J, with 6 bases between the two ends. CDR3 length: 12 amino acids. Germline V gene sequence: CDR1 SGHNT, CDR2 YYREEE (reference sequence).

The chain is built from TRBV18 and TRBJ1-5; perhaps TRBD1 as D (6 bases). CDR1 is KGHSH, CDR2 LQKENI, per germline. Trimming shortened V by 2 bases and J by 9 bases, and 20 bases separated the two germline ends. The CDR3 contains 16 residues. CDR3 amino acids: CASSPTAGASPSPQHF. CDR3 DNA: TGTGCCAGCTCACCAACGGCAGGGGCCTCCCCATCGCCCCAGCATTTT.

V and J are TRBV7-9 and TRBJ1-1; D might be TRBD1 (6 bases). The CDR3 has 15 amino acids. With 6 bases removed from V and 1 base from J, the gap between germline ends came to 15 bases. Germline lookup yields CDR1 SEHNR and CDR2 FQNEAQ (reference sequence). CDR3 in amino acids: CASRQGGGPNTEAFF. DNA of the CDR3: TGTGCCAGCAGACAAGGGGGGGGCCCGAACACTGAAGCTTTCTTT.

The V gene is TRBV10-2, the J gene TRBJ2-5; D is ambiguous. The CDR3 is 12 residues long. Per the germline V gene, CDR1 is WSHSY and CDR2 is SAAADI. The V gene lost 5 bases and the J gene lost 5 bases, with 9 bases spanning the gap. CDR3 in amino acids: CASSIRLETQYF. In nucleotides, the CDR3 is TGCGCCAGCAGTATTAGGCTCGAGACCCAGTACTTC.

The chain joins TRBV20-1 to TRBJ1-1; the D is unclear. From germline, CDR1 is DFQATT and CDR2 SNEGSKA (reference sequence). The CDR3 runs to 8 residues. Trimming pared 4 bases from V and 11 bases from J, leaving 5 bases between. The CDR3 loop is CSAMNAFF. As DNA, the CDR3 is TGCAGTGCTATGAATGCTTTCTTT.

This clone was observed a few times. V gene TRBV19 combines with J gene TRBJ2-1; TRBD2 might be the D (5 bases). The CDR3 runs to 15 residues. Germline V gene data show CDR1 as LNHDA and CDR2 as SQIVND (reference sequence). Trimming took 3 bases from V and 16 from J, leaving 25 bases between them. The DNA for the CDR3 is TGTGCCAGTAGTATCGGTATCGGATTAGGCTCAGCGGTCTTCTTC. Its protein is CASSIGIGLGSAVFF.

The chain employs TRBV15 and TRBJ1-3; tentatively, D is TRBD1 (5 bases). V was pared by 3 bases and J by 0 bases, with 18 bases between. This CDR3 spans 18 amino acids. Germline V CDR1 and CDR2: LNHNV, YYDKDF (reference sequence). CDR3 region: CATSSPGTPGGSGNTIYF. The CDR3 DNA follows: TGTGCCACCAGCAGTCCCGGGACTCCCGGGGGCTCTGGAAACACCATATATTTT. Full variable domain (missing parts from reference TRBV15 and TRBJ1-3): DAMVIQNPRYQVTQFGKPVTLSCSQTLNHNVMYWYQQKSSQAPKLLFHYYDKDFNNEADTPDNFQSRRPNTSFCFLDIRSPGLGDTAMYLCATSSPGTPGGSGNTIYFGEGSWLTVV.

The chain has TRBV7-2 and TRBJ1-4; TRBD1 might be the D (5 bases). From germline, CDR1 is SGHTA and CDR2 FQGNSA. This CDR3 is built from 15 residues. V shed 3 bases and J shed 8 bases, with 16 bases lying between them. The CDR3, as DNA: TGTGCCAGCAGCTTTGGAGGGGCGTCTGGGGAAAAACTGTTTTTT. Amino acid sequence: CASSFGGASGEKLFF.

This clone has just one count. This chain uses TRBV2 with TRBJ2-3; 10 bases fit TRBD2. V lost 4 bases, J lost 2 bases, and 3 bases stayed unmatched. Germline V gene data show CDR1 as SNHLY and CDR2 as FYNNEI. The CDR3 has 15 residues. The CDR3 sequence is CASSGLAGLTDTQYF. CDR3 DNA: TGTGCCAGCAGTGGACTAGCGGGCCTCACAGATACGCAGTATTTT.

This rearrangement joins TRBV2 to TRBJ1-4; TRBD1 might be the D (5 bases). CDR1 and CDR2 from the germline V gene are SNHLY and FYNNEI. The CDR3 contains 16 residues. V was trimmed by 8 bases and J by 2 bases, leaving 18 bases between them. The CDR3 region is CASQPSGIGTNEKLFF. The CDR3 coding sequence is TGTGCCAGCCAACCCTCAGGGATCGGCACTAATGAAAAACTGTTTTTT.

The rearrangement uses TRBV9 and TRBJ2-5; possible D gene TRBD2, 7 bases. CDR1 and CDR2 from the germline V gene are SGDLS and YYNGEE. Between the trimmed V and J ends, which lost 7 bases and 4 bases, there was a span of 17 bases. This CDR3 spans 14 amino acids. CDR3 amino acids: CASGEKGGPETQYF. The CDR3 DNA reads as TGTGCCAGCGGGGAAAAGGGGGGGCCAGAGACCCAGTACTTC.

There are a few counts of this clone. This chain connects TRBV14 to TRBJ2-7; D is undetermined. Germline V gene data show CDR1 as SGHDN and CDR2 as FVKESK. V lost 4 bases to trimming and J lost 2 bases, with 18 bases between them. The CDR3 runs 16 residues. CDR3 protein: CASSPFIDGFPYEQYF. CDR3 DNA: TGTGCCAGCAGCCCATTTATCGACGGATTTCCCTACGAGCAGTACTTC.